Each of the 22 T cell receptor beta chains below was sequenced from the same sample in a study of CD8 T cells in Susac syndrome. It was with random hexamers that 0.5 to 1 ug RNA was reverse transcribed. TCRdb ran MiXCR on the immunoSEQ multiplex PCR reads and lists one entry per CDR3 protein. The sample contains about 400,000 distinct CDR3 sequences, more than 80% of which appear only once. The sequencing sample was made of CD8+ T cells from PBMCs. The source is a human donor with multiple sclerosis.

The table lists this clonotype with a count of one. V and J are TRBV13 and TRBJ2-5; tentative D call: TRBD1 (7 bases). The V end lost 5 bases, the J end lost 4 bases, and 11 bases lay between the germline ends. The length of the CDR3 is 13 residues. In germline, CDR1 is PRHDT, CDR2 FYEKMQ (reference sequence). CDR3 nucleotides: TGTGCCAGCAGCCGGGGGACAGCAGAGACCCAGTACTTC. Translated, it gives CASSRGTAETQYF.

As for this clonotype: One end of the junction fails to match germline, which may point to a read error. The V and J genes are TRBV7-7 and TRBJ2-1, with unresolved D. CDR1 is SSHAT and CDR2 is FNYEAQ in the germline V gene (reference sequence). The CDR3 sequence is 13 residues long. For the CDR3, the DNA is TGTGCTAGCAGCCGATTCGGGTGGGATGAGCAGTTCTTC. It specifies CASSRFGWDEQFF.

The chain has TRBV6-1 and TRBJ1-1; D gene uncertain. Trimming removed 6 bases at V and 13 bases at J, with 9 bases between. Germline V gene sequence: CDR1 MNHNS, CDR2 SASEGT. There are 9 residues in the CDR3. In DNA, the CDR3 is TGTGCCAGCAGGCCGCCAGTTTTCTTT. It encodes CASRPPVFF.

V gene TRBV6-1 combines with J gene TRBJ1-1; D unclear. Germline CDR1 reads MNHNS; CDR2 reads SASEGT. Deletions cut 4 bases from V and 0 bases from J, with 9 bases between. This CDR3 spans 14 amino acids. The CDR3 protein is CASSAQNMNTEAFF. For the CDR3, the DNA is TGTGCCAGCAGTGCTCAGAACATGAACACTGAAGCTTTCTTT.

The rearrangement links TRBV10-1 to TRBJ2-1, with D maybe TRBD1 (5 bases). The CDR3 totals 13 residues. The V gene lost 2 bases and the J gene lost 7 bases, with 9 bases spanning the gap. Germline V gene data show CDR1 as WNHNN and CDR2 as SYGVQD (reference sequence). CDR3 nucleotide sequence: TGCGCCAGCAGTGAGGCAGGGCCGAATGAGCAGTTCTTC. Residues: CASSEAGPNEQFF.

This clonotype occurred once. CDR3 amino acids: CAISEAGQNQPQHF. The CDR3 bases are TGTGCCATCAGTGAAGCGGGGCAAAATCAGCCCCAGCATTTT. The rearrangement links TRBV10-3 to TRBJ1-5; weak D call: TRBD1 (5 bases). This CDR3 comprises 14 residues. The V gene lost 3 bases and the J gene lost 4 bases, with 10 bases spanning the gap. In germline, CDR1 is ENHRY, CDR2 SYGVKD.

This clonotype was seen a handful of times. V gene TRBV6-6 combines with J gene TRBJ1-5; D perhaps matches TRBD1 (5 bases). The germline gives CDR1 MNHNY, CDR2 SVGAGI (reference sequence). The CDR3 extends over 15 amino acids. Deletions cut 4 bases from V and 1 base from J, with 11 bases between. CDR3 nucleotide sequence: TGTGCCAGCAGTTCGGGACCGACGAGCAATCAGCCCCAGCATTTT. It codes for CASSSGPTSNQPQHF.

The rearrangement uses TRBV18 and TRBJ1-2, with TRBD1 matching over 8 bases. The CDR3 extends over 13 amino acids. The V and J ends lost 0 bases and 12 bases, in that order; junction bases with no gene match: 6. CDR1 is KGHSH, CDR2 LQKENI, per germline. The CDR3 coding sequence is TGTGCCAGCTCACCACCGGGACAGGAGTCCAACACCTTC. It encodes CASSPPGQESNTF.

The rearrangement links TRBV4-1 to TRBJ2-5; D gene ambiguous. This CDR3 has 15 residues. Per germline, CDR1 MGHRA and CDR2 YSYEKL. Between the trimmed V and J ends, which lost 0 bases and 1 base, there was a span of 9 bases. The CDR3 nucleotides are TGCGCCAGCAGCCAAGATCCCTCGTCCCAAGAGACCCAGTACTTC. This codes for CASSQDPSSQETQYF.

The genes are TRBV4-1 and TRBJ1-6; no clear D. This CDR3 is built from 14 residues. Germline V gene lookup returns CDR1 MGHRA and CDR2 YSYEKL. The V gene lost 5 bases and the J gene lost 7 bases, with 12 bases spanning the gap. The CDR3 DNA follows: TGCGCCAGCAGCAATGAGCTCTACAATTCACCCCTCCACTTT. Translating gives CASSNELYNSPLHF.

CDR3 in amino acids: CSARDRQGRYNEQFF. CDR3 DNA: TGCAGTGCTAGAGATCGCCAGGGGAGGTACAATGAGCAGTTCTTC. The chain combines TRBV20-1 with TRBJ2-1; the D call may be TRBD1 or TRBD2 (6 bases each). CDR1 DFQATT and CDR2 SNEGSKA come from the germline V gene (reference sequence). V lost 0 bases and J 4 bases, leaving 13 bases between the germline ends. CDR3 length: 15 residues.

The genes are TRBV11-2 and TRBJ1-2; 7 nucleotides agree with TRBD1. V gave up 5 bases and J gave up 4 bases; unmatched junction bases: 4. The CDR3 covers 13 residues. The germline gives CDR1 SGHAT, CDR2 FQNNGV. CDR3: CASSRDRTYGYTF. As DNA, the CDR3 is TGTGCCAGCAGCCGGGACAGAACCTATGGCTACACCTTC.

The chain carries TRBV7-9 and TRBJ1-2; TRBD1 aligns across 12 bases. Unmatched junction bases numbered 1, after V lost 3 bases and J lost 5 bases. Germline lookup yields CDR1 SEHNR and CDR2 FQNEAQ (reference sequence). CDR3 length equals 14 residues. As DNA, the CDR3 is TGTGCCAGCAGCTTGGGACAGGGGGCGTATGGCTACACCTTC. Translation: CASSLGQGAYGYTF.

The V call is TRBV11-2, the J call TRBJ2-1; 11 nucleotides agree with TRBD2. Losses at the gene ends were 1 base for V and 8 bases for J; bases not matched to a gene: 7. This CDR3 spans 16 amino acids. In germline, CDR1 is SGHAT, CDR2 FQNNGV. Written as DNA, the CDR3 is TGTGCCAGCAGCTTAGTCTTGACTAGCGGGGAGGATGAGCAGTTCTTC. It specifies CASSLVLTSGEDEQFF.

This chain joins TRBV7-9 and TRBJ1-2; D gene uncertain. Germline loops: CDR1 SEHNR, CDR2 FQNEAQ (reference sequence). CDR3 size: 14 residues. V was clipped by 1 base and J by 3 bases, with 9 bases between them. The CDR3 bases are TGTGCCAGCAGCTTAGTTAAATTTGACTATGGCTACACCTTC. Its translation is CASSLVKFDYGYTF.

V usage is TRBV30 and J usage is TRBJ2-1; 8 bases align to TRBD1. The germline gives CDR1 GTSNPN, CDR2 SVGIG (reference sequence). CDR3 size: 14 residues. V shed 3 bases and J 3 bases; nucleotides not matched to a gene: 4. CDR3 loop: CAWRGDRGYNEQFF. CDR3 sequence (DNA): TGTGCCTGGAGGGGTGACAGGGGCTACAATGAGCAGTTCTTC. Full variable domain (remainder filled in from reference TRBV30 and TRBJ2-1): SQTIHQWPATLVQPVGSPLSLECTVEGTSNPNLYWYRQAAGRGLQLLFYSVGIGQISSEVPQNLSASRPQDRQFILSSKKLLLSDSGFYLCAWRGDRGYNEQFFGPGTRLTVL.

The gene calls are TRBV5-6 and TRBJ1-1; D ambiguous. Trimming cost V 2 bases and J 5 bases, with 16 bases left between them. Germline V gene lookup returns CDR1 SGHDT and CDR2 YYEEEE. The CDR3 spans 15 residues. The CDR3 sequence: CASSLFIPSVTEAFF. CDR3 bases: TGTGCCAGCAGCTTATTTATTCCCAGTGTGACTGAAGCTTTCTTT.

This clonotype was picked up a small number of times. V gene TRBV20-1 combines with J gene TRBJ1-1; 9 nucleotides agree with TRBD1. Germline CDR1 is DFQATT and CDR2 is SNEGSKA (reference sequence). The J segment lost 4 bases and the V segment lost 3 bases, leaving 6 bases of the junction unmatched. There are 14 residues in the CDR3. The CDR3 sequence is CSASRQGGSTEAFF. In nucleotides, the CDR3 is TGCAGTGCTAGTCGACAGGGGGGGTCCACTGAAGCTTTCTTT.

The J gene is TRBJ1-1, the V gene TRBV2, with D possibly TRBD1 on 6 matching bases. The CDR3 length is 15 residues. In germline, CDR1 is SNHLY, CDR2 FYNNEI. V lost 2 bases to trimming and J lost 5 bases, with 15 bases between them. As DNA, the CDR3 is TGTGCCAGCAGTGAACTGGGGGCCCGGAGAACTGAAGCTTTCTTT. It yields the protein CASSELGARRTEAFF.

On this clonotype: An end of the junction does not agree with germline; a read error may underlie this. The J gene is TRBJ1-1, the V gene TRBV19; D gene uncertain. The CDR3 runs 13 residues. The germline V gene has CDR1 LNHDA and CDR2 SQIVND (reference sequence). CDR3 nucleotides: TGTGCCAGTAACACCTTGGGGAACACTGAAACTTTCTTT. Amino acid sequence: CASNTLGNTETFF.

The V and J genes are TRBV11-3 and TRBJ2-1; D could derive from TRBD1 or TRBD2 (5 bases each). V shed 5 bases and J shed 3 bases, with 17 bases lying between them. Germline CDR1 reads SGHNT; CDR2 reads YENEEA. The CDR3 sequence is 16 residues long. CDR3 DNA sequence: TGTGCCAGCAGCCCTGGGACGCCGGTTTTCTACAATGAGCAGTTCTTC. Its translation is CASSPGTPVFYNEQFF.

This clonotype has just one count. This sequence joins TRBV27 and TRBJ2-7; no clear D gene. The CDR3 extends over 12 amino acids. Trimming cost V 9 bases and J 6 bases, with 15 bases left between them. Germline CDR1 MNHEY, CDR2 SMNVEV (reference sequence). The CDR3 bases are TGTGCCAGTAGTCCCCCTAAAGGCGAGCAGTACTTC. Its protein product is CASSPPKGEQYF.